The rows below give T cell receptor beta chains drawn from one sample of a study of control samples from healthy donors and cancer patients. Sequenced by immunoSEQ multiplex PCR; TCRdb stores in-frame clones only, minus some. Of under 130,000 clones in the sample, around four fifths were seen once. The sequenced sample was blood. The source is a woman aged 50 to 60 in good health. Both conserved end residues are trimmed from each CDR3. Each record gives: clone size, D gene, V gene, CDR3 protein. D genes are given only for firm matches. Size is stated for part of the rows, as once, few or many counts, or as a class when the clone is expanded.

NA,NA,TRBV5-6,ASSLPGARWNEQF
NA,TRBD1,TRBV15,ATSREGGSGYGYT
NA,TRBD1,TRBV19,ASRWGDRGNSPLH
NA,TRBD1,TRBV7-9,ASSSNAGTGGHTDTQY
NA,NA,TRBV12-3/TRBV12-4,ASLQADSYEQY
NA,NA,TRBV3-1/TRBV3-2,ASSQETALYGYT
NA,NA,TRBV29-1,SVAQDHTDTQY
once,NA,TRBV9,ASSETSAGNSPLH
NA,NA,TRBV5-1,ASSLEVLSSYNSPLH
NA,NA,TRBV18,ASSQRKKENSPLH
NA,TRBD2,TRBV7-2,ASSPPTSEAYEQY
many,TRBD2,TRBV5-5,ASSTWGGVGEQY
once,NA,TRBV6-2/TRBV6-3,ASSRAGTGNGYT
NA,TRBD2,TRBV28,ASSPPERGGYNEQF
NA,NA,TRBV7-9,ASSPSGVDTEAF